This record covers a single T cell receptor (beta chain). The method was immunoSEQ multiplex PCR; TCRdb's version includes in-frame clones alone and lacks a portion of them. The table shows about 350,000 clones, with roughly nine tenths occurring only once. This CDR3 spans 14 amino acids. Between the trimmed V and J ends, which lost 4 bases and 9 bases, there was a span of 19 bases. Germline values: CDR1 SGHKS, CDR2 YYEKEE (reference sequence). The sample is drawn from a study of Ad26.COV2.S vaccination and SARS-CoV-2 variants. The sequencing used peripheral blood, collected after recovery from COVID-19. The V gene is TRBV5-5, the J gene TRBJ1-2; D call uncertain. The TCR was taken from a human donor who had recovered from COVID-19. CDR3 DNA: TGTGCCAGCAGCCCCAGCGCCCTGACCTTGAGCTACACCTTC. It encodes CASSPSALTLSYTF.